The source of this T cell receptor beta chain is a study of blood T cell repertoires in COVID-19. As for the study in general: Samples of COVID-19 (acute and convalescent) were obtained from the United States, Italy and Spain. PBMCs, B-cell-depleted T cells, or T cells provided the cDNA or gDNA that made up the material.

Germline-derived CDR1 and CDR2 are MNHEY and SVGAGI. Trimming shortened V by 6 bases and J by 3 bases, and 12 bases separated the two germline ends. The CDR3 runs to 14 residues. The authors' processing: How many nucleated cells were present was estimated from reference gene primer amplification. Method: immunoSEQ multiplex PCR; TCRdb's copy keeps in-frame clones and lacks some. The DNA was the basis for D and trimming; V, J and clone size are from that table. The data hold roughly 110,000 clones, with approximately 84% observed a single time. The sequenced material came from peripheral blood. The chain joins TRBV6-5 to TRBJ1-5; D remains unclear. This TCR derives from a man between 50 and 59 years old with acute or convalescent COVID-19. CDR3 bases: TGTGCCAGCAGCCACCCAGAATTCAATCAGCCCCAGCATTTT. It specifies CASSHPEFNQPQHF.